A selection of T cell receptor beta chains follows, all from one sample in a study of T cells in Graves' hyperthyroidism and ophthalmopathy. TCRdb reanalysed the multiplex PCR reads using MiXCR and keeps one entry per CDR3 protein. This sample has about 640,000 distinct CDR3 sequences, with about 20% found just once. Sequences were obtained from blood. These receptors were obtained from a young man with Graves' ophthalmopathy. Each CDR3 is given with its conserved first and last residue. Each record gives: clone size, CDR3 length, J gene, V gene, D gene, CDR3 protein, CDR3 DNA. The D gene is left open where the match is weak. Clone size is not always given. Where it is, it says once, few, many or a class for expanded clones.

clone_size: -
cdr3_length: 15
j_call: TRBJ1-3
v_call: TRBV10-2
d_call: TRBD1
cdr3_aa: CASRLGQGAGNTIYF
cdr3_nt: TGCGCCAGCAGGCTGGGACAGGGTGCCGGAAACACCATATATTTT

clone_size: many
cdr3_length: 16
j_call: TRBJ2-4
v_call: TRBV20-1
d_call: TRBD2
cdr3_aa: CSASPRGLAGGNIQYF
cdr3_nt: TGCAGTGCTAGTCCCAGGGGGCTAGCGGGAGGAAACATTCAGTACTTC

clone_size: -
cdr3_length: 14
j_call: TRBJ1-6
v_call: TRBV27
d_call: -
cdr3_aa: CASSLKGQDRPLHF
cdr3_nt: TGTGCCAGCAGTTTAAAGGGCCAGGATAGACCCCTCCACTTT

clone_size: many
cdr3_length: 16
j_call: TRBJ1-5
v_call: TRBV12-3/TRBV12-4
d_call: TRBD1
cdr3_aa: CASRVLGQGFNQPQHF
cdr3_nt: TGTGCCAGCAGGGTGTTGGGACAGGGGTTTAATCAGCCCCAGCATTTT

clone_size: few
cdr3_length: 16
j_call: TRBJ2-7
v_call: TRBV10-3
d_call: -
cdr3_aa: CAISESEGSSTYEQYF
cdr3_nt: TGTGCCATCAGTGAGTCTGAAGGGTCCTCCACCTACGAGCAGTACTTC

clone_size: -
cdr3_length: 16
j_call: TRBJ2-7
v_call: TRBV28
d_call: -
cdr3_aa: CASRTSNRDNLIEQYF
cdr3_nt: TGTGCCAGCAGAACGTCAAACCGGGACAATCTTATCGAGCAGTACTTC

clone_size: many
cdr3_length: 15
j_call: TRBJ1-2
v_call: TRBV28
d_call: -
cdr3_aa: CASSSPGHLNYGYTF
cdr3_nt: TGTGCCAGCAGTTCTCCGGGACATCTAAACTATGGCTACACCTTC

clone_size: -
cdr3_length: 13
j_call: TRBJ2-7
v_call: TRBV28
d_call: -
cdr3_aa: CASSRRKGGEQYF
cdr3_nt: TGTGCCAGCAGTCGGAGGAAGGGCGGGGAGCAGTACTTC

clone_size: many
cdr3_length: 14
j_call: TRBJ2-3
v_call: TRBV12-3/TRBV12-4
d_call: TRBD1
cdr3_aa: CASSSPSGGDTQYF
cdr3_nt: TGTGCCAGCAGTTCCCCTTCAGGGGGAGATACGCAGTATTTT

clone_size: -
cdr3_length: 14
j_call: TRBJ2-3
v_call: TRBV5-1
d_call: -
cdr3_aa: CASSDRFSTDTQYF
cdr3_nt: TGCGCCAGCAGCGACCGTTTTAGCACAGATACGCAGTATTTT

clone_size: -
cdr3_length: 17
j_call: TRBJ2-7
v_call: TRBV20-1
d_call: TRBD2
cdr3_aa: CSAAGTTSGRAGYEQYF
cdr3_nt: TGCAGTGCCGCGGGAACCACTAGCGGGAGGGCCGGGTACGAGCAGTACTTC

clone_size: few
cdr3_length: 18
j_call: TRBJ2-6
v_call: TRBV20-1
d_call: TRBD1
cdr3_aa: CSARKPGQGGTGANVLTF
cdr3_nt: TGCAGTGCTAGGAAACCGGGACAGGGGGGTACTGGGGCCAACGTCCTGACTTTC

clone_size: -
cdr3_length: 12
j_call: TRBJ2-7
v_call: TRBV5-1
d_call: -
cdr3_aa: CASSVSPYEQYF
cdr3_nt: TGCGCCAGCAGCGTATCACCCTACGAGCAGTACTTC

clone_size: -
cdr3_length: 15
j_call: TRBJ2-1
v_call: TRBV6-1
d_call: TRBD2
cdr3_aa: CASNEGLAGYNEQFF
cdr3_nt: TGTGCCAGCAACGAGGGACTAGCGGGCTACAATGAGCAGTTCTTC

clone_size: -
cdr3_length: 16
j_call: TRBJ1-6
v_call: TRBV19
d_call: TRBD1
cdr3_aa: CASRPGTGRPNSPLHF
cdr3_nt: TGTGCCAGTAGGCCCGGGACAGGACGACCTAATTCACCCCTCCACTTT

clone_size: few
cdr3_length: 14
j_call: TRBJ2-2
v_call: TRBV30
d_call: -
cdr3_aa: CASGHPLNTGELFF
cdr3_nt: TGTGCCTCGGGACACCCTTTAAACACCGGGGAGCTGTTTTTT

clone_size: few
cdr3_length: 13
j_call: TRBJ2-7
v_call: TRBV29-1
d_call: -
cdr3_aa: CSAGTVTPYEQYF
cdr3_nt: TGCAGCGCTGGGACGGTAACGCCCTACGAGCAGTACTTC

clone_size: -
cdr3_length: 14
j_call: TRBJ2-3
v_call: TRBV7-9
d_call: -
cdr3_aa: CASSVGQGTDTQYF
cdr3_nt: TGTGCCAGCAGCGTGGGTCAGGGCACAGATACGCAGTATTTT

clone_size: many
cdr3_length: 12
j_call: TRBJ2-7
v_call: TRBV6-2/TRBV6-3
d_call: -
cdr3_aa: CASTTGTYEQYF
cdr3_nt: TGTGCCAGCACCACAGGGACCTACGAGCAGTACTTC

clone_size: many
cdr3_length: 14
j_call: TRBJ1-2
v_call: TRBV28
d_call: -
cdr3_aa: CASTSLGEGYGYTF
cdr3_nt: TGTGCCAGCACAAGCTTGGGAGAGGGGTATGGCTACACCTTC

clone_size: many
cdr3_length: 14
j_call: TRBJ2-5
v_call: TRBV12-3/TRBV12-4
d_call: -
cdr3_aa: CASRPTSAVETQYF
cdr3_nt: TGTGCCAGCAGACCGACGTCGGCCGTGGAGACCCAGTACTTC

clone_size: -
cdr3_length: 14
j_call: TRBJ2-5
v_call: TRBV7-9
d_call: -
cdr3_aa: CASGGGSLQETQYF
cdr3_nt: TGTGCCAGCGGAGGTGGGTCACTACAAGAGACCCAGTACTTC

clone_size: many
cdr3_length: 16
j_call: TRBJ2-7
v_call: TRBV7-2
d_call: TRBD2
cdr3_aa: CASSIDGGTSGYEQYF
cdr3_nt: TGTGCCAGCAGCATAGATGGGGGGACTAGCGGCTACGAGCAGTACTTC

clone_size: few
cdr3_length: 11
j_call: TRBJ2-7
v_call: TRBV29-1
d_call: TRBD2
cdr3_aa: CSVGGGYEQYF
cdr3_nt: TGCAGCGTTGGGGGGGGCTACGAGCAGTACTTC

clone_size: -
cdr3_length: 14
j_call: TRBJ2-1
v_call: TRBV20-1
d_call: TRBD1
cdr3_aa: CSATGQGNYNEQFF
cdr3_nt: TGCAGTGCTACTGGACAGGGGAATTACAATGAGCAGTTCTTC

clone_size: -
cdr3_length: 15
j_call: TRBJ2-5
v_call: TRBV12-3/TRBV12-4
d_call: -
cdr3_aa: CASSSLSGPQETQYF
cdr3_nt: TGTGCCAGCAGTTCACTCAGCGGACCCCAAGAGACCCAGTACTTC

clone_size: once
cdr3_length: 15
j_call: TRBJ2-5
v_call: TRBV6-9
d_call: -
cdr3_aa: CASSYRNREGETQYF
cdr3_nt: TGTGCCAGCAGTTACCGAAACAGGGAGGGGGAGACCCAGTACTTC

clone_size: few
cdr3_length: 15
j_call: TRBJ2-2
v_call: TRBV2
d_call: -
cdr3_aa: CASSPPKGNTGELFF
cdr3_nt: TGTGCCAGCAGTCCTCCGAAGGGGAACACCGGGGAGCTGTTTTTT

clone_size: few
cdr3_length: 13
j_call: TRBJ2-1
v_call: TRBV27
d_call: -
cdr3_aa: CASSFESYNEQFF
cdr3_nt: TGTGCCAGCAGTTTTGAGAGCTACAATGAGCAGTTCTTC

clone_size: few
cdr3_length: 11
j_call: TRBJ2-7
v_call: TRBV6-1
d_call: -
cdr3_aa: CASTDIGEQYF
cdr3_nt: TGTGCCAGCACCGATATTGGTGAGCAGTACTTC

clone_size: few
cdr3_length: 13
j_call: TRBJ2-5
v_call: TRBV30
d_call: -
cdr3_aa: CAWSGSFQETQYF
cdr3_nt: TGTGCCTGGAGTGGATCGTTCCAAGAGACCCAGTACTTC

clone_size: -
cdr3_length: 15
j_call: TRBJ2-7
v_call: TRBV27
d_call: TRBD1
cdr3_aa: CASSSRQGFFYEQYF
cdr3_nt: TGTGCCAGCAGTTCGCGACAGGGGTTTTTCTACGAGCAGTACTTC

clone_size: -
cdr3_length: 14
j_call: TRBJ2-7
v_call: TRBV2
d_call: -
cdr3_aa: CASSESYRSYEQYF
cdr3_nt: TGTGCCAGCAGTGAGTCCTACCGCTCCTACGAGCAGTACTTC

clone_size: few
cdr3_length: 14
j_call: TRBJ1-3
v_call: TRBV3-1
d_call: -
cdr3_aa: CASRRTEGGNTIYF
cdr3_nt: TGTGCCAGCAGGCGGACAGAAGGTGGAAACACCATATATTTT

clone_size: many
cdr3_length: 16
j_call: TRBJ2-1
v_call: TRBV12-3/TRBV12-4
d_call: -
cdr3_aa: CASRTSTDYRFNEQFF
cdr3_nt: TGTGCCAGCCGCACTAGCACGGATTATAGGTTCAATGAGCAGTTCTTC

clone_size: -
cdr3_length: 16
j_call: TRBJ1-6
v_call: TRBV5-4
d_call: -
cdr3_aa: CASSLEGSGLNSPLHF
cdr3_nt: TGTGCCAGCAGCTTGGAGGGGTCAGGACTTAATTCACCCCTCCACTTT

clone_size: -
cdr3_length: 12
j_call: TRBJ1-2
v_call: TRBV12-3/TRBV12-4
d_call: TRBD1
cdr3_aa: CATVDREVGYTF
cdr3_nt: TGTGCCACCGTCGACAGGGAGGTTGGCTACACCTTC

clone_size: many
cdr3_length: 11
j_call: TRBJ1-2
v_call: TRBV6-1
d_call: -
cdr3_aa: CATGFPNGYTF
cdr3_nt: TGTGCCACAGGATTTCCAAATGGCTACACCTTC

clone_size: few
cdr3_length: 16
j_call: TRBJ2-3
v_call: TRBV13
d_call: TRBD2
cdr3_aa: CASSFGGRAVTDTQYF
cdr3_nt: TGTGCCAGCAGCTTTGGCGGGAGGGCCGTAACAGATACGCAGTATTTT

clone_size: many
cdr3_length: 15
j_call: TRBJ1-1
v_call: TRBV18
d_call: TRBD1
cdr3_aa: CASSPRQGANTEAFF
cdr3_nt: TGTGCCAGCTCACCTAGACAGGGGGCGAACACTGAAGCTTTCTTT

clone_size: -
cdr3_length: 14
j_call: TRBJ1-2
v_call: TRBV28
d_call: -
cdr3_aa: CASSFGQGNYGYTF
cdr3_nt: TGTGCCAGCAGTTTCGGCCAGGGGAACTATGGCTACACCTTC

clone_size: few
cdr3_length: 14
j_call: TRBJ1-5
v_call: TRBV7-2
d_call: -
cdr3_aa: CASSPGLQNQPQHF
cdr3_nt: TGTGCCAGCAGCCCGGGACTGCAAAATCAGCCCCAGCATTTT

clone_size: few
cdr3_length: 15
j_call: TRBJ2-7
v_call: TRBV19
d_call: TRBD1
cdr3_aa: CASSNPGQGSYEQYF
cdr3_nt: TGTGCCAGTAGTAATCCGGGACAGGGATCCTACGAGCAGTACTTC

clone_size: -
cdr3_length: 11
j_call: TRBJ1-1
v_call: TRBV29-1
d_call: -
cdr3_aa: CSGDMNTEAFF
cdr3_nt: TGCAGCGGCGACATGAACACTGAAGCTTTCTTT

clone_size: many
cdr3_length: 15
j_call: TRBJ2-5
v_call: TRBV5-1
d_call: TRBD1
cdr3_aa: CASSLSTGREETQYF
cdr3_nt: TGCGCCAGCAGCTTGTCGACAGGGCGAGAAGAGACCCAGTACTTC

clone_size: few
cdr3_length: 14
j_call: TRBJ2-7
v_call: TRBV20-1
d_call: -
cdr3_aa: CSARDTTDSYEQYF
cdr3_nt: TGCAGTGCTAGAGATACGACGGATAGTTACGAGCAGTACTTC

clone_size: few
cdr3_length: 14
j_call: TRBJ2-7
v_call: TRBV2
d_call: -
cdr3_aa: CASSDEGEPYEQYF
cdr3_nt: TGTGCCAGCAGTGATGAAGGGGAGCCCTACGAGCAGTACTTC

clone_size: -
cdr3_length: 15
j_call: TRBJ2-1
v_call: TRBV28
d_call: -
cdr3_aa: CASTLGSLPYNEQFF
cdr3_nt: TGTGCCAGCACCCTAGGGTCCTTACCCTACAATGAGCAGTTCTTC

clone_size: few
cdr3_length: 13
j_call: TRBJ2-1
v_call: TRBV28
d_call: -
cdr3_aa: CASRPAGLGEQFF
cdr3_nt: TGTGCCAGCAGACCGGCGGGGCTAGGTGAGCAGTTCTTC

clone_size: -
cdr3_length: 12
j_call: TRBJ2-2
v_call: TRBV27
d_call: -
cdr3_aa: CASGVQTGELFF
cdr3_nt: TGTGCCAGCGGCGTCCAGACCGGGGAGCTGTTTTTT

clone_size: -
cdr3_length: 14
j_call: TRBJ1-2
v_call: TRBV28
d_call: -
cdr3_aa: CASIEDRANYGYTF
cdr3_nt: TGTGCCAGCATAGAGGACAGAGCTAACTATGGCTACACCTTC

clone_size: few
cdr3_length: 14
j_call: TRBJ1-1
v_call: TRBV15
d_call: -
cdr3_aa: CATSSGGVNTEAFF
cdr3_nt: TGTGCCACCAGCAGCGGGGGTGTGAACACTGAAGCTTTCTTT

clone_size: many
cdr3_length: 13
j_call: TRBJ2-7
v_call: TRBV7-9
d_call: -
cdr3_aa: CASSSTASYEQYF
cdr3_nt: TGTGCCAGCAGCTCGACGGCATCCTACGAGCAGTACTTC

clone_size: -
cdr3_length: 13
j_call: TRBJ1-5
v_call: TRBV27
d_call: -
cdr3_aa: CASRRQAGQPQHF
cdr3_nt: TGTGCCAGCAGGAGGCAGGCCGGTCAGCCCCAGCATTTT

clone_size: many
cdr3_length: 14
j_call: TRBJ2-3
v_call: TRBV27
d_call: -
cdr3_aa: CASSHGTSTDTQYF
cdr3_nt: TGTGCCAGCAGTCACGGGACCTCCACAGATACGCAGTATTTT